These 21 T cell receptor beta chains share one sample of origin, sequenced in a study of technical replicates of blood from a few donors. The data were produced by immunoSEQ multiplex PCR, yet TCRdb's version contains in-frame clones alone and is incomplete. The profile shows 70,000 or so clones, roughly 90% of them singletons. Sequencing was performed on T cells isolated from PBMCs. These receptors were obtained from a human donor in good health.

The V and J genes are TRBV6-1 and TRBJ2-7; D may be TRBD1 (7 bases). The V and J ends lost 8 bases and 3 bases respectively, with 14 bases between them. The CDR3 length is 13 residues. Germline V gives CDR1 MNHNS, CDR2 SASEGT. The CDR3 reads CASDQGGFYEQYF. CDR3 sequence (DNA): TGTGCCAGCGACCAGGGGGGTTTCTACGAGCAGTACTTC.

The chain uses TRBV2 and TRBJ2-5, with D perhaps matching TRBD1 (5 bases). Germline V gene lookup returns CDR1 SNHLY and CDR2 FYNNEI. Trimming took off 2 bases at V and 2 bases at J, with 6 bases between the two ends. This CDR3 is 13 amino acids long. CDR3 nucleotide sequence: TGTGCCAGCAGTGAAAACAGGCAAGAGACCCAGTACTTC. Translated, it gives CASSENRQETQYF.

The chain has TRBV10-1 and TRBJ2-3; a weak D match, TRBD2 (5 bases). The CDR3 spans 16 residues. Germline CDR1 is WNHNN and CDR2 is SYGVQD (reference sequence). V lost 5 bases and J lost 0, with 15 bases in between. CDR3 loop: CASSPLESSSTDTQYF. CDR3 nucleotide sequence: TGCGCCAGCAGTCCACTAGAATCCAGTAGCACAGATACGCAGTATTTT.

The V gene is TRBV4-3, the J gene TRBJ2-3, with D unclear. CDR3 length: 15 amino acids. V lost 4 bases to trimming and J lost 0 bases, with 11 bases between them. In germline, CDR1 is LGHNA, CDR2 YSLEER. The CDR3 spells CASSRLLTSTDTQYF. The CDR3 region has the DNA TGCGCCAGCAGCCGTTTACTTACTAGCACAGATACGCAGTATTTT.

The rearrangement uses TRBV27 and TRBJ2-5; TRBD2 matches 9 bases. The CDR3 runs to 16 residues. After removal of 1 base from V and 1 base from J, the junction contained 4 bases not matched to a gene. Germline loops: CDR1 MNHEY, CDR2 SMNVEV (reference sequence). The CDR3 is CASSLYAGGGQETQYF. The CDR3 nucleotides read TGTGCCAGCAGTTTATACGCGGGAGGGGGCCAAGAGACCCAGTACTTC.

The chain employs TRBV11-2 and TRBJ1-5, with D maybe TRBD1 (5 bases). The V end lost 5 bases, the J end lost 3 bases, and 14 bases lay between the germline ends. Germline-derived CDR1 and CDR2 are SGHAT and FQNNGV. This CDR3 is built from 15 residues. CDR3 sequence (DNA): TGTGCCAGCAGCGTTGGGGAGGGGATCAATCAGCCCCAGCATTTT. This sequence encodes CASSVGEGINQPQHF.

In DNA, the CDR3 is TGCAGCGTGCGGGGACAGGGAACCTACAATGAGCAGTTCTTC. It specifies CSVRGQGTYNEQFF. The chain carries TRBV29-1 and TRBJ2-1, with 9 bases fitting TRBD1. CDR1 SQVTM and CDR2 ANQGSEA come from the germline V gene. This CDR3 has 14 residues. V shed 6 bases and J 2 bases; nucleotides not matched to a gene: 5.

The rearrangement links TRBV7-3 to TRBJ2-1; D remains ambiguous. V shed 4 bases and J shed 5 bases, with 9 bases lying between them. Germline V gives CDR1 SGHTA, CDR2 FQGTGA. The CDR3 totals 13 residues. This CDR3 is CASSSDNDNEQFF. In nucleotides, the CDR3 is TGTGCCAGCAGCTCTGACAACGACAATGAGCAGTTCTTC.

V gene TRBV6-1 combines with J gene TRBJ1-2; D unresolved. Germline values: CDR1 MNHNS, CDR2 SASEGT. V was shortened by 6 bases and J by 9 bases, with 14 bases between the two germline ends. The CDR3 has 12 residues. This CDR3 is CASRLGDRSYTF. CDR3 DNA sequence: TGTGCCAGCAGGCTGGGAGACCGAAGCTACACCTTC.

This rearrangement joins TRBV30 to TRBJ1-4, with D possibly being TRBD1 (5 bases). Trimming left V 6 bases short and J 4 bases short, with 18 bases between. CDR1 is GTSNPN and CDR2 is SVGIG in the germline V gene (reference sequence). This CDR3 is 15 amino acids long. CDR3: CACTPPQGNNEKLFF. The CDR3 nucleotides are TGTGCCTGCACACCCCCGCAGGGAAATAATGAAAAACTGTTTTTT. Full variable domain (missing parts from reference TRBV30 and TRBJ1-4): SQTIHQWPATLVQPVGSPLSLECTVEGTSNPNLYWYRQAAGRGLQLLFYSVGIGQISSEVPQNLSASRPQDRQFILSSKKLLLSDSGFYLCACTPPQGNNEKLFFGSGTQLSVL.

This chain links TRBV28 with TRBJ2-1; D is possibly TRBD2 (6 bases). CDR1 is MDHEN and CDR2 is SYDVKM in the germline V gene. Trimming stripped 8 bases from V and 7 bases from J, with 12 bases between. The CDR3 runs 12 residues. As DNA, the CDR3 is TGTGCCAGCGACCCTGGGGGGAATGAGCAGTTCTTC. Translation gives CASDPGGNEQFF.

The chain couples TRBV9 to TRBJ2-3; TRBD1 matches 8 bases. CDR1 is SGDLS, CDR2 YYNGEE, per germline. The CDR3 is 15 amino acids. Trimming cost V 4 bases and J 2 bases; bases outside gene matches: 6. The CDR3 sequence: CASSFGDRNTDTQYF. Here the CDR3 DNA reads TGTGCCAGCAGCTTCGGGGACAGGAACACAGATACGCAGTATTTT.

The chain uses TRBV27 and TRBJ2-7, with TRBD1 matching over 7 bases. The V segment lost 5 bases and the J segment 1 base; nucleotides outside the gene matches: 5. The CDR3 has 14 residues. Looked up from germline, CDR1 is MNHEY and CDR2 is SMNVEV (reference sequence). DNA of the CDR3: TGTGCCAGCAGTCGCTCGACAGGGTCCTACGAGCAGTACTTC. Its protein product is CASSRSTGSYEQYF.

The V and J genes are TRBV5-6 and TRBJ2-7, with a weak D call TRBD1 (6 bases). Germline lookup yields CDR1 SGHDT and CDR2 YYEEEE. The CDR3 length is 14 residues. Trimming took 0 bases from V and 2 from J, leaving 9 bases between them. The CDR3 protein is CASSLAQGTYEQYF. The CDR3 DNA reads as TGTGCCAGCAGCTTGGCGCAGGGGACCTACGAGCAGTACTTC.

The chain employs TRBV7-9 and TRBJ1-1; D perhaps matches TRBD1 (6 bases). The CDR3 has 17 residues. V gave up 5 bases and J gave up 1 base, with 20 bases separating them. The germline gives CDR1 SEHNR, CDR2 FQNEAQ (reference sequence). In DNA, the CDR3 is TGTGCCAGCAGCCCCCCATACCAAAGGGGGGGGAACACTGAAGCTTTCTTT. Its protein is CASSPPYQRGGNTEAFF.

The chain combines TRBV19 with TRBJ2-1; TRBD1 agrees at 7 bases. The CDR3 length is 14 residues. From germline, CDR1 is LNHDA and CDR2 SQIVND (reference sequence). The ends lost 0 bases at V and 9 bases at J; junction bases unmatched: 5. Here the CDR3 DNA reads TGTGCCAGTAGTATAGATAGAGGGGGCCTTGAGCAGTTCTTC. This codes for CASSIDRGGLEQFF.

The chain combines TRBV6-1 with TRBJ1-3; D remains ambiguous. V was clipped by 1 base and J by 1 base, with 8 bases between them. Germline V gives CDR1 MNHNS, CDR2 SASEGT. The CDR3 sequence is 15 residues long. CDR3 in DNA: TGTGCCAGCAGTGAAGGATCAACTTCTGGAAACACCATATATTTT. This codes for CASSEGSTSGNTIYF.

The chain couples TRBV7-6 to TRBJ2-5; no reliable D call. The germline V and J ends were trimmed by 5 bases and 1 base, with 8 bases remaining between them. Germline CDR1 and CDR2: SGHVS and FNYEAQ. This CDR3 has 13 amino acids. The CDR3 here is CASSPLSQETQYF. The CDR3 bases are TGTGCCAGCAGCCCCCTATCCCAAGAGACCCAGTACTTC.

The chain joins TRBV19 to TRBJ2-1; 11 nucleotides align to TRBD2. The J segment lost 6 bases and the V segment lost 6 bases, leaving 7 bases of the junction unmatched. From germline, CDR1 is LNHDA and CDR2 SQIVND (reference sequence). The CDR3 loop spans 15 amino acids. The CDR3 loop is CASSAGTSGSNEQFF. The CDR3 region has the DNA TGTGCCAGTAGCGCCGGGACTAGCGGTTCCAATGAGCAGTTCTTC. Supplemented by reference TRBV19 and TRBJ2-1, the full variable domain reads DGGITQSPKYLFRKEGQNVTLSCEQNLNHDAMYWYRQDPGQGLRLIYYSQIVNDFQKGDIAEGYSVSREKKESFPLTVTSAQKNPTAFYLCASSAGTSGSNEQFFGPGTRLTVL.

The CDR3 spells CASSEYGSSYNEQFF. CDR3 bases: TGTGCCAGCAGCGAGTACGGGAGCTCCTACAATGAGCAGTTCTTC. The chain couples TRBV9 to TRBJ2-1; possible D gene TRBD2, 6 bases. The CDR3 covers 15 residues. Trimming removed 3 bases at V and 0 bases at J, with 10 bases between. The germline gives CDR1 SGDLS, CDR2 YYNGEE.

The V and J genes are TRBV7-2 and TRBJ2-7; unclear D gene. The CDR3 contains 12 residues. In germline, CDR1 is SGHTA, CDR2 FQGNSA. The V end lost 1 base, the J end lost 3 bases, and 4 bases lay between the germline ends. CDR3 protein: CASSLVSYEQYF. The CDR3 bases are TGTGCCAGCAGCTTAGTCAGCTACGAGCAGTACTTC.